The clone carrying this T cell receptor (beta chain) was detected a few times. Its antigen is undetermined. TCRdb re-called the reads through MiXCR, storing one row per CDR3 protein. The data hold around 190,000 distinct CDR3 sequences, with approximately 15% observed a single time. Between the trimmed V and J ends, which lost 7 bases and 7 bases, there was a span of 20 bases. Germline V gene lookup returns CDR1 MDHEN and CDR2 SYDVKM. This CDR3 comprises 14 residues. The data belong to a study of T cell repertoires in cytomegalovirus infection. At the level of the study: Matching HLA type and CMV infection were both indicated by public TCR beta signatures.

Findings of the study overall: Pooled public TCR beta family frequency picked out CMV carriers with the relevant HLA. Clonotype analysis showed dominance of the ex vivo response by HLA-C-restricted CMV-specific TCR beta clonotypes.

The source of this sequence is a human donor in good health (CMV status not recorded). Some clones in this sample may be carry-over from other donors' samples. The chain joins TRBV28 to TRBJ2-7; D is uncertain. The specimen sequenced was PBMCs. CDR3 residues: CASTRQSLGEEQYF. In DNA, the CDR3 is TGTGCCAGCACCAGGCAGTCTCTGGGTGAGGAGCAGTACTTC.